This T cell receptor (beta chain) was identified in a study of blood T cell repertoires in COVID-19. In germline, CDR1 is SEHNR, CDR2 FQNEAQ (reference sequence). The V segment lost 5 bases and the J segment 3 bases; nucleotides outside the gene matches: 7. This CDR3 is built from 15 residues. The assay was immunoSEQ multiplex PCR, and TCRdb's table has in-frame clones only and misses some. Here the sample spans 650,000 to 800,000 clones, 90% being singletons. This TCR was sampled from a woman between 18 and 29 years old with acute or convalescent COVID-19. The chain has TRBV7-9 and TRBJ1-2, with 9 bases aligning to TRBD1. Sequences were obtained from peripheral blood. CDR3 sequence: CASSLGTGSDYGYTF. CDR3 nucleotide sequence: TGTGCCAGCAGCCTCGGGACAGGGTCGGACTATGGCTACACCTTC.